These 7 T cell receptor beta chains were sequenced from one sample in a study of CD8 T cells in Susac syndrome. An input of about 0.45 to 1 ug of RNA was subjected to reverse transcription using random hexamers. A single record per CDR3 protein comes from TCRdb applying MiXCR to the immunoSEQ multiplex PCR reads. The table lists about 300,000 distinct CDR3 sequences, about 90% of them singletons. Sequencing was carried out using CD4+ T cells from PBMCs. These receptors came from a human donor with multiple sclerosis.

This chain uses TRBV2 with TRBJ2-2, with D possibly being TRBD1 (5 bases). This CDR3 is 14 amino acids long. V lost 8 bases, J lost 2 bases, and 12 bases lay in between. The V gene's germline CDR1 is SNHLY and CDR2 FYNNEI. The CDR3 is CASHIDRNTGELFF. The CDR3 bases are TGTGCCAGCCATATAGACAGAAACACCGGGGAGCTGTTTTTT.

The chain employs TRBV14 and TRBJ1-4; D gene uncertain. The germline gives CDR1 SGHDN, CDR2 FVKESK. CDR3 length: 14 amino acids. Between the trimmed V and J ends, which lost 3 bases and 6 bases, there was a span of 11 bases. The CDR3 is CASSHDGVDEKLFF. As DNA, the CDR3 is TGTGCCAGCAGCCACGATGGGGTTGATGAAAAACTGTTTTTT.

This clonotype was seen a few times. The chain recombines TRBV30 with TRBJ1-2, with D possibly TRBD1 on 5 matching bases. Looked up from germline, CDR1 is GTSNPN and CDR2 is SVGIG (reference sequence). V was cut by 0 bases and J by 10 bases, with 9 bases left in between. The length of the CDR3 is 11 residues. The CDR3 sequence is CAWSVGGDYTF. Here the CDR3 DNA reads TGTGCCTGGAGTGTAGGAGGGGACTACACCTTC. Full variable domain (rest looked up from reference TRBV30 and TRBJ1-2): SQTIHQWPATLVQPVGSPLSLECTVEGTSNPNLYWYRQAAGRGLQLLFYSVGIGQISSEVPQNLSASRPQDRQFILSSKKLLLSDSGFYLCAWSVGGDYTFGSGTRLTVV.

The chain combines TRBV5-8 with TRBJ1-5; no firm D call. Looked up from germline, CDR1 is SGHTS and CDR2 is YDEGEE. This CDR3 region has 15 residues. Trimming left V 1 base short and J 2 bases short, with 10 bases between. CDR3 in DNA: TGTGCCAGCAGCTTGTTAGGGCCGGGCAATCAGCCCCAGCATTTT. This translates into CASSLLGPGNQPQHF.

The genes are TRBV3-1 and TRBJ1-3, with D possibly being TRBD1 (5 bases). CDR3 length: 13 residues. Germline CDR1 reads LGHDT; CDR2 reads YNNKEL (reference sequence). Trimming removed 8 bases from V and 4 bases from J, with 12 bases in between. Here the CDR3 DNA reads TGTGCCAGCGTGGGGCAGGCCGGAAACACCATATATTTT. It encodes CASVGQAGNTIYF.

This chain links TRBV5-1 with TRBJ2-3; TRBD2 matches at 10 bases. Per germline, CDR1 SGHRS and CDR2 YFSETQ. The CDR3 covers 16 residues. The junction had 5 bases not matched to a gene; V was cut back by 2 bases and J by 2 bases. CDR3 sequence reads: CASSFTTSGPTDTQYF. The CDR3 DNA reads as TGCGCCAGCAGCTTCACGACTAGCGGGCCCACAGATACGCAGTATTTT. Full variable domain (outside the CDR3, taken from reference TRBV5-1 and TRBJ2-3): KAGVTQTPRYLIKTRGQQVTLSCSPISGHRSVSWYQQTPGQGLQFLFEYFSETQRNKGNFPGRFSGRQFSNSRSEMNVSTLELGDSALYLCASSFTTSGPTDTQYFGPGTRLTVL.

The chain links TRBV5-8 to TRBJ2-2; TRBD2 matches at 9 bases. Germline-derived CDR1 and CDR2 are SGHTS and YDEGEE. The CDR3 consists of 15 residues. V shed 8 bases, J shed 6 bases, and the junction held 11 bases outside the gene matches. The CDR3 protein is CASTLGTSRSGELFF. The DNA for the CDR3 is TGTGCCAGTACCCTCGGGACTAGCCGTTCCGGGGAGCTGTTTTTT.